This passage covers 24 T cell receptor beta chains from one sample sequenced in a study of cytomegalovirus exposure and HLA in healthy donors. Amplification used 60 Vbeta primers and 13 Jbeta primers. TCRdb's copy holds only in-frame clones and misses some; the assay was immunoSEQ multiplex PCR. The sample includes 150,000 to 200,000 clones, around 80% of them seen just once. The specimen sequenced was PBMCs. These receptor sequences come from a woman in her thirties or forties in good health and CMV-seronegative.

The chain recombines TRBV11-2 with TRBJ2-3, with TRBD2 identical over 7 bases. V shed 3 bases and J 2 bases; nucleotides not matched to a gene: 5. The CDR3 sequence is 15 residues long. Germline lookup yields CDR1 SGHAT and CDR2 FQNNGV. The CDR3 loop is CASSFLAEPTDTQYF. The CDR3 DNA reads TGTGCCAGCAGCTTTCTAGCGGAGCCCACAGATACGCAGTATTTT.

This chain joins TRBV19 and TRBJ1-5, with 7 bases aligning to TRBD1. The V gene's germline CDR1 is LNHDA and CDR2 SQIVND (reference sequence). V shed 10 bases, J shed 6 bases, and the junction held 9 bases outside the gene matches. This CDR3 contains 13 residues. CDR3 DNA sequence: TGTGCCACTCGCGAGACAGGGAGTCAGCCCCAGCATTTT. This codes for CATRETGSQPQHF.

A word on this clone: This sample includes further DNA sequences coding for the same CDR3. V is TRBV4-1 and J is TRBJ1-1; no firm D call. V lost 4 bases and J lost 3, with 15 bases in between. CDR3 size: 15 residues. Germline-derived CDR1 and CDR2 are MGHRA and YSYEKL. The CDR3 nucleotides read TGCGCCAGCAGCCCCCGGACGGGGAGGGACACTGAAGCTTTCTTT. Translating it yields CASSPRTGRDTEAFF.

The chain is built from TRBV30 and TRBJ1-1; D ambiguous. Germline V gene lookup returns CDR1 GTSNPN and CDR2 SVGIG (reference sequence). This CDR3 spans 13 amino acids. The ends were cut back, 4 bases at V and 1 base at J, with 10 bases in the middle. DNA of the CDR3: TGTGCCTGGACTATGGGCCCGAACACTGAAGCTTTCTTT. Translating gives CAWTMGPNTEAFF. The entire variable domain, with the rest obtained from reference TRBV30 and TRBJ1-1, is as follows: SQTIHQWPATLVQPVGSPLSLECTVEGTSNPNLYWYRQAAGRGLQLLFYSVGIGQISSEVPQNLSASRPQDRQFILSSKKLLLSDSGFYLCAWTMGPNTEAFFGQGTRLTVV.

The V and J genes are TRBV9 and TRBJ1-3, with no clear D. Germline V CDR1 and CDR2: SGDLS, YYNGEE. V was pared by 0 bases and J by 8 bases, with 18 bases between. CDR3 length: 16 amino acids. CDR3 protein: CASSVDRVSRGDTIYF. For the CDR3, the DNA is TGTGCCAGCAGCGTAGACCGAGTTTCTCGGGGTGACACCATATATTTT.

This clone was picked up a small number of times. V usage is TRBV6-5 and J usage is TRBJ2-5, with D perhaps TRBD1 (6 bases). Looked up from germline, CDR1 is MNHEY and CDR2 is SVGAGI. The CDR3 has 13 amino acids. V lost 6 bases and J lost 9, with 17 bases in between. The CDR3 DNA reads TGTGCCAGCAGCCTGGTGCCCAGGGGTCCCCAGTACTTC. This translates into CASSLVPRGPQYF.

The V call is TRBV11-3, the J call TRBJ2-2; 12 nucleotides agree with TRBD1. CDR3 length: 16 residues. V gave up 5 bases and J gave up 8 bases; unmatched junction bases: 9. CDR1 and CDR2 (germline): SGHNT, YENEEA. In DNA, the CDR3 is TGTGCCAGCAGCCCCTTACCGGGACAGGGGGCGGGGGAGCTGTTTTTT. Translating gives CASSPLPGQGAGELFF.

Concerning this clone: Other DNA sequences in the same sample also yield this CDR3. The chain is built from TRBV28 and TRBJ2-7, with a possible D match to TRBD1 (5 bases). The CDR3 runs to 12 residues. The V end lost 3 bases, the J end lost 8 bases, and 11 bases lay between the germline ends. Germline CDR1 MDHEN, CDR2 SYDVKM. For the CDR3, the DNA is TGTGCCAGCAGTTTGGGGCTGAAACAGCAGTACTTC. This sequence encodes CASSLGLKQQYF.

The rearrangement joins TRBV7-3 to TRBJ1-2, with a possible D match to TRBD1 (6 bases). This CDR3 contains 14 residues. Per germline, CDR1 SGHTA and CDR2 FQGTGA. V lost 2 bases to trimming and J lost 5 bases, with 12 bases between them. The CDR3 protein is CASSLPGQVYGYTF. The CDR3 DNA is TGTGCCAGCAGCTTACCGGGACAAGTGTATGGCTACACCTTC. Full variable domain (missing parts from reference TRBV7-3 and TRBJ1-2): GAGVSQTPSNKVTEKGKYVELRCDPISGHTALYWYRQSLGQGPEFLIYFQGTGAADDSGLPNDRFFAVRPEGSVSTLKIQRTERGDSAVYLCASSLPGQVYGYTFGSGTRLTVV.

This rearrangement joins TRBV4-2 to TRBJ1-1, with D possibly being TRBD1 (6 bases). Germline V lookup: CDR1 LGHNA, CDR2 YNFKEQ. Trimming cost V 0 bases and J 5 bases, with 25 bases left between them. This CDR3 is 19 amino acids long. Here the CDR3 DNA reads TGTGCCAGCAGCCAAGAGTTTTTGGGTGGTGGCAGGGGAAGGACTGAAGCTTTCTTT. This sequence encodes CASSQEFLGGGRGRTEAFF.

This chain connects TRBV14 to TRBJ2-1, with a tentative D call TRBD2 (6 bases). Between the trimmed V and J ends, which lost 0 bases and 13 bases, there was a span of 13 bases. Germline V gives CDR1 SGHDN, CDR2 FVKESK. The CDR3 sequence is 13 residues long. The CDR3 nucleotides read TGTGCCAGCAGCCAAGAGGGCGGCGGGACTCAGTTCTTC. It encodes CASSQEGGGTQFF.

The gene calls are TRBV27 and TRBJ2-1; 13 positions match TRBD2. This CDR3 comprises 19 residues. After removal of 0 bases from V and 6 bases from J, the junction contained 11 bases not matched to a gene. The germline CDR1 and CDR2 sequences are MNHEY and SMNVEV (reference sequence). CDR3 sequence: CASSLSSGTSGTFINEQFF. The CDR3 nucleotides are TGTGCCAGCAGTTTATCGAGCGGGACTAGCGGGACCTTTATCAATGAGCAGTTCTTC.

This chain connects TRBV5-1 to TRBJ2-3; 9 bases match TRBD2. The CDR3 runs to 19 residues. V dropped 0 bases and J dropped 1; count of bases not matched to a gene: 12. From germline, CDR1 is SGHRS and CDR2 YFSETQ. The CDR3 nucleotides read TGCGCCAGCAGCTTGGTCGGGACTAGCAGGATCGTTGGCACAGATACGCAGTATTTT. Its translation: CASSLVGTSRIVGTDTQYF.

The chain couples TRBV7-2 to TRBJ1-2; no clear D gene. The germline CDR1 and CDR2 sequences are SGHTA and FQGNSA. This CDR3 has 14 amino acids. V gave up 3 bases and J gave up 8 bases, with 16 bases separating them. CDR3 coding DNA: TGTGCCAGCAGCTTCCGCCAGGCTAATCTGGGCTACACCTTC. Protein sequence: CASSFRQANLGYTF.

The rearrangement links TRBV19 to TRBJ2-5; TRBD2 matches 7 bases. V gave up 1 base and J gave up 5 bases; unmatched junction bases: 4. The CDR3 contains 14 residues. CDR1 and CDR2 from the germline V gene are LNHDA and SQIVND (reference sequence). Written as DNA, the CDR3 is TGTGCCAGTAGTATAGGTGGGGGGGAGGAGACCCAGTACTTC. This codes for CASSIGGGEETQYF.

This rearrangement joins TRBV6-5 to TRBJ2-3; 7 bases are shared with TRBD1. Germline trimming cut 4 bases from V and 2 bases from J; bases unmatched to any gene: 9. The CDR3 spans 16 residues. Germline V gene data show CDR1 as MNHEY and CDR2 as SVGAGI. CDR3 nucleotides: TGTGCCAGCAGTTCCGGGACAGAGACTTTCACAGATACGCAGTATTTT. Protein sequence: CASSSGTETFTDTQYF.

This clone was seen once. The CDR3 reads CASSVGAGRYEQYF. Written as DNA, the CDR3 is TGTGCCAGCAGCGTAGGGGCGGGCAGATACGAGCAGTACTTC. The V gene is TRBV9, the J gene TRBJ2-7; D possibly corresponds to TRBD2 (5 bases). CDR1 is SGDLS, CDR2 YYNGEE, per germline. Trimming stripped 0 bases from V and 4 bases from J, with 11 bases between. The CDR3 totals 14 residues.

This clone was seen more than once but under ten times. J is TRBJ2-4 and V is TRBV7-2; 8 bases are shared with TRBD2. The V and J ends lost 1 base and 4 bases, in that order; junction bases with no gene match: 9. The length of the CDR3 is 17 residues. Germline values: CDR1 SGHTA, CDR2 FQGNSA. In nucleotides, the CDR3 is TGTGCCAGCAGCTTAGGGCGGCGGGGGGCCCCAAAAAACATTCAGTACTTC. Amino acid sequence: CASSLGRRGAPKNIQYF.

This clone has only a few counts. The chain links TRBV7-2 to TRBJ2-3; D possibly corresponds to TRBD2 (7 bases). This CDR3 region has 15 residues. V was shortened by 2 bases and J by 6 bases, with 15 bases between the two germline ends. Per the germline V gene, CDR1 is SGHTA and CDR2 is FQGNSA. CDR3 residues: CASSLRRGLVDTQYF. For the CDR3, the DNA is TGTGCCAGCAGCTTAAGGCGGGGGCTCGTCGATACGCAGTATTTT.

This chain uses TRBV19 with TRBJ2-2; D is perhaps TRBD1 (6 bases). CDR3 size: 13 residues. V was trimmed by 4 bases and J by 8 bases, leaving 11 bases between them. Germline assignment: CDR1 LNHDA and CDR2 SQIVND (reference sequence). Here the CDR3 reads CASSTGDGGELFF. The CDR3 bases are TGTGCCAGTAGTACAGGGGATGGGGGGGAGCTGTTTTTT.

The genes are TRBV28 and TRBJ2-7, with 8 bases fitting TRBD2. Germline V lookup: CDR1 MDHEN, CDR2 SYDVKM. The CDR3 runs 17 residues. The J segment lost 5 bases and the V segment lost 0 bases, leaving 12 bases of the junction unmatched. CDR3 nucleotide sequence: TGTGCCAGCAGTTTATGGTTTTCGGGTAGCGGGATCCACGAGCAGTACTTC. Its translation: CASSLWFSGSGIHEQYF. Drawing the rest from reference TRBV28 and TRBJ2-7, the complete variable domain is DVKVTQSSRYLVKRTGEKVFLECVQDMDHENMFWYRQDPGLGLRLIYFSYDVKMKEKGDIPEGYSVSREKKERFSLILESASTNQTSMYLCASSLWFSGSGIHEQYFGPGTRLTVT.

The genes are TRBV7-6 and TRBJ1-1; no reliable D call. There are 15 residues in the CDR3. CDR1 and CDR2 from the germline V gene are SGHVS and FNYEAQ. V lost 5 bases and J 1 base, leaving 14 bases between the germline ends. The CDR3: CASSPGRVANTEAFF. Written as DNA, the CDR3 is TGTGCCAGCAGCCCTGGCCGGGTGGCGAACACTGAAGCTTTCTTT.

This chain uses TRBV5-1 with TRBJ2-5; TRBD1 matches at 8 bases. V lost 5 bases to trimming and J lost 7 bases; unmatched junction nucleotides: 10. The germline V gene encodes CDR1 SGHRS and CDR2 YFSETQ. The CDR3 contains 14 residues. In nucleotides, the CDR3 is TGCGCCAGCAGATCGGACAGGGATATTGGGACCCAGTACTTC. Encoded protein: CASRSDRDIGTQYF.

This clone was counted a single time. This rearrangement joins TRBV6-1 to TRBJ1-1; no reliable D call. The CDR3 spans 12 residues. The V end lost 4 bases, the J end lost 4 bases, and 7 bases lay between the germline ends. The V gene's germline CDR1 is MNHNS and CDR2 SASEGT. CDR3 loop: CASSGLVTEAFF. The CDR3 DNA reads as TGTGCCAGCAGTGGTTTAGTCACTGAAGCTTTCTTT.